This TCR beta chain was sequenced in a study of glioma-infiltrating T cells after dendritic cell vaccination. Study context: Dendritic cell vaccination trial patients had either newly diagnosed or recurrent glioblastoma. Three intradermal dendritic cell vaccine injections were given every two weeks. Study results and caveats: Higher TCR clonality did not directly relate to longer survival.

Only one count was recorded for this clone. Its specificity is unknown. Generated by immunoSEQ multiplex PCR, the TCRdb table keeps only in-frame clones and is missing some. The sample contains 49,000 or so clones, 85% to 90% of which appear only once. The CDR3 runs 13 residues. V was shortened by 6 bases and J by 2 bases, with 10 bases between the two germline ends. The germline gives CDR1 MNHEY, CDR2 SVGAGI. The rearrangement links TRBV6-5 to TRBJ1-1; D unresolved. Sequences were derived from blood, sampled before dendritic cell vaccination. The origin of this receptor is a human donor with glioblastoma. CDR3 region: CASSRDINTEAFF. The CDR3 bases are TGTGCCAGCAGCCGAGATATAAACACTGAAGCTTTCTTT.